The 3 T cell receptor beta chains given below trace back to one sample, sequenced in a study of T cell responses to AZD1222 COVID-19 vaccine. Sequenced by immunoSEQ multiplex PCR; TCRdb stores in-frame clones only, minus some. The sample carries roughly 150,000 clones, approximately 90% recorded once. The sequenced sample was peripheral blood, obtained 28 days after the second AZD1222 dose. Receptors were obtained from an adult who received the AZD1222 COVID-19 vaccine.

The genes are TRBV5-4 and TRBJ2-3; 7 bases align to TRBD2. The CDR3 extends over 14 amino acids. Looked up from germline, CDR1 is SGHNT and CDR2 is YYREEE (reference sequence). J lost 0 bases, V lost 7 bases, and 5 bases had no gene match. This CDR3 reads CASSIAGSTDTQYF. Here the CDR3 DNA reads TGTGCCAGCTCCATAGCGGGTAGCACAGATACGCAGTATTTT.

V and J are TRBV9 and TRBJ1-3; D is possibly TRBD1 (5 bases). Germline-derived CDR1 and CDR2 are SGDLS and YYNGEE. V was trimmed by 7 bases and J by 9 bases, leaving 17 bases between them. The length of the CDR3 is 13 residues. CDR3 in DNA: TGTGCCAGCTCGAGGGGAAGAGTTCCCACCATATATTTT. As protein: CASSRGRVPTIYF. The full variable domain, with the rest looked up from reference TRBV9 and TRBJ1-3, is DSGVTQTPKHLITATGQRVTLRCSPRSGDLSVYWYQQSLDQGLQFLIQYYNGEERAKGNILERFSAQQFPDLHSELNLSSLELGDSALYFCASSRGRVPTIYFGEGSWLTVV.

This rearrangement joins TRBV29-1 to TRBJ1-1, with D hard to call. V lost 0 bases and J 2 bases, leaving 7 bases between the germline ends. The germline CDR1 and CDR2 sequences are SQVTM and ANQGSEA. This CDR3 is 13 amino acids long. CDR3 nucleotides: TGCAGCGTTGAAGAGCGGGATAACACTGAAGCTTTCTTT. This sequence encodes CSVEERDNTEAFF.